This T cell receptor beta chain is from a study of T cells in Graves' hyperthyroidism and ophthalmopathy. Amplified TCR beta CDR3 regions derived from RNA transcripts. Using the HTBI primer set, a first-round RT-PCR was run on the TCR CDR3. TCRdb re-called the multiplex PCR reads with MiXCR, one entry per CDR3 protein. The sample yields over 400,000 distinct CDR3 sequences, 14% to 15% seen once. A NOSPECS grade of at least 4, a Clinical Activity Score of at least 3 and duration under 3 months were recorded in ophthalmopathy patients. Thyroid ultrasound, orbital computed tomography, clinical symptoms, and serum thyroxine and TRAb underpinned diagnoses. V gave up 3 bases and J gave up 2 bases; unmatched junction bases: 6. Germline CDR1 and CDR2: WSHSY and SAAADI. This CDR3 region has 18 residues. Study-level findings and limits: Stable hyperthyroidism was separated from ophthalmopathy by a model based on 13 V-J features.

In regard to this clonotype: The antigen remains unidentified.

The chain couples TRBV10-2 to TRBJ2-2; 13 nucleotides align to TRBD2. The sample taken for sequencing was blood. This receptor was identified in a man younger than 35 with Graves' ophthalmopathy. The chain's CDR3 is CASSEHGTSGTNTGELFF. The CDR3 DNA is TGCGCCAGCAGTGAACACGGGACTAGCGGGACCAACACCGGGGAGCTGTTTTTT.